What follows are 13 T cell receptor beta chains derived from one specimen sequenced in a study of T cells in Graves' hyperthyroidism and ophthalmopathy. RNA transcripts provided the source from which TCR beta CDR3 regions were amplified. The primer set for the first-round RT-PCR of the TCR CDR3 was HTBI. MiXCR, applied by TCRdb to the multiplex PCR reads, yields one record per CDR3 protein. The top ten hold roughly 50% of the sample, which has 490,000 or so distinct CDR3 sequences, 15% to 20% seen once. Sequencing was carried out using blood. The receptors derive from a man aged 40-49 years with Graves' ophthalmopathy.

This clonotype was detected ten times or more. The chain carries TRBV20-1 and TRBJ1-2, with TRBD1 matching over 8 bases. The trim removed 6 bases at V and 4 bases at J, leaving 7 bases unmatched. This CDR3 is 13 amino acids long. Germline V gene lookup returns CDR1 DFQATT and CDR2 SNEGSKA (reference sequence). Here the CDR3 reads CSAHSTGGYGYTF. Here the CDR3 DNA reads TGCAGTGCCCACAGCACAGGGGGCTATGGCTACACCTTC.

This clonotype was seen many times. The chain couples TRBV28 to TRBJ2-7; 8 nucleotides agree with TRBD2. The CDR3 runs 15 residues. Trimming took 7 bases from V and 0 from J; bases not matched to a gene: 8. Looked up from germline, CDR1 is MDHEN and CDR2 is SYDVKM. The CDR3 DNA reads TGTGCCAGCAACAAGGGACTAGTACACTCCTACGAGCAGTACTTC. Its translation is CASNKGLVHSYEQYF.

This clonotype was seen a handful of times. The chain links TRBV6-2 or TRBV6-3 to TRBJ1-2; 7 bases fit TRBD1. The CDR3 runs to 18 residues. With V trimmed by 7 bases and J by 6 bases, 23 bases remained unmatched. Per germline, CDR1 MNHEY and CDR2 SVGEGT. CDR3 nucleotides: TGTGCCAGCACCTTTATGGGGGACAGAGGATTCCTATACGATGGCTACACCTTC. Residues: CASTFMGDRGFLYDGYTF.

In its sample, this clonotype was seen many times. The chain links TRBV2 to TRBJ2-5, with D perhaps TRBD2 (6 bases). In germline, CDR1 is SNHLY, CDR2 FYNNEI. V was trimmed by 6 bases and J by 2 bases, leaving 13 bases between them. The CDR3 is 14 residues long. CDR3 sequence reads: CASREGRHQETQYF. The CDR3 DNA is TGTGCCAGCAGGGAGGGTAGGCATCAAGAGACCCAGTACTTC.

This clonotype came up a few times. The chain combines TRBV30 with TRBJ2-3; D gene uncertain. Looked up from germline, CDR1 is GTSNPN and CDR2 is SVGIG (reference sequence). V lost 8 bases and J lost 2, with 14 bases in between. The CDR3 runs to 13 residues. In DNA form, the CDR3 reads TGTGCCACCGAGAGCTTGTACACAGATACGCAGTATTTT. Amino acids: CATESLYTDTQYF.

This clonotype was picked up a small number of times. The chain uses TRBV7-8 and TRBJ1-2; D might be TRBD1 (5 bases). This CDR3 is built from 13 residues. V lost 1 base and J lost 8, with 11 bases in between. Germline assignment: CDR1 SGHVS and CDR2 FQNEAQ. CDR3 coding DNA: TGTGCCAGCAGCTTAGTAGGCGGGGGAGGCTACACCTTC. Residues: CASSLVGGGGYTF.

This clonotype occurred a few times. The gene calls are TRBV7-2 and TRBJ1-1; 9 nucleotides match TRBD1. There are 15 residues in the CDR3. V was clipped by 5 bases and J by 4 bases; unmatched bases: 8. The germline V gene has CDR1 SGHTA and CDR2 FQGNSA. The CDR3 DNA sequence: TGTGCCAGCAGCCTACAGGGGGCGGAGAGCACTGAAGCTTTCTTT. The encoded protein is CASSLQGAESTEAFF.

This clonotype has a handful of counts. The CDR3 spells CASSQDSGRAYNEQFF. As DNA, the CDR3 is TGTGCCAGCAGCCAAGATAGTGGACGAGCGTACAATGAGCAGTTCTTC. This chain joins TRBV14 and TRBJ2-1; D is unresolved. This CDR3 spans 16 amino acids. Deletions cut 0 bases from V and 4 bases from J, with 13 bases between. CDR1 is SGHDN, CDR2 FVKESK, per germline.

This clonotype was observed at least ten times. The gene calls are TRBV28 and TRBJ1-1; 9 nucleotides agree with TRBD1. Germline CDR1 MDHEN, CDR2 SYDVKM. V lost 2 bases to trimming and J lost 5 bases; unmatched junction nucleotides: 6. The CDR3 spans 15 residues. This CDR3 is CASSLVDRGMTEAFF. In DNA, the CDR3 is TGTGCCAGCAGTTTAGTGGACAGGGGTATGACTGAAGCTTTCTTT.

This clonotype has just a few counts. V and J are TRBV5-5 and TRBJ2-1, with D tentatively TRBD1 (6 bases). CDR3 length: 15 residues. With 1 base removed from V and 6 bases from J, the gap between germline ends came to 14 bases. Looked up from germline, CDR1 is SGHKS and CDR2 is YYEKEE (reference sequence). The CDR3 loop is CASSLNRVRGNEQFF. CDR3 bases: TGTGCCAGCAGCTTGAACAGGGTGAGGGGCAATGAGCAGTTCTTC. The full variable domain, its missing parts supplied by reference TRBV5-5 and TRBJ2-1, is DAGVTQSPTHLIKTRGQQVTLRCSPISGHKSVSWYQQVLGQGPQFIFQYYEKEERGRGNFPDRFSARQFPNYSSELNVNALLLGDSALYLCASSLNRVRGNEQFFGPGTRLTVL.

The V call is TRBV19, the J call TRBJ2-7, with 8 bases fitting TRBD2. Germline trimming cut 5 bases from V and 6 bases from J; bases unmatched to any gene: 6. CDR1 LNHDA and CDR2 SQIVND come from the germline V gene (reference sequence). The CDR3 has 13 residues. The CDR3: CASSSSGTSEQYF. CDR3 in DNA: TGTGCCAGTAGTTCATCTGGGACTAGCGAGCAGTACTTC.

This clonotype has at least ten counts. The J gene is TRBJ2-5, the V gene TRBV6-1, with 11 nucleotides matching TRBD1. This CDR3 comprises 15 residues. The J segment lost 3 bases and the V segment lost 7 bases, leaving 7 bases of the junction unmatched. The V gene's germline CDR1 is MNHNS and CDR2 SASEGT. The CDR3 region has the DNA TGTGCCAGCATCAGGACAGGGGGCGGCAAAGAGACCCAGTACTTC. Its translation: CASIRTGGGKETQYF.

In this sample, this clonotype turned up once. The rearrangement uses TRBV7-8 and TRBJ2-1, with TRBD2 matching over 8 bases. After removal of 1 base from V and 5 bases from J, the junction contained 4 bases not matched to a gene. Per the germline V gene, CDR1 is SGHVS and CDR2 is FQNEAQ. This CDR3 contains 15 residues. The CDR3: CASSLDGGAHNEQFF. The CDR3 DNA is TGTGCCAGCAGCTTAGACGGGGGGGCCCACAATGAGCAGTTCTTC.